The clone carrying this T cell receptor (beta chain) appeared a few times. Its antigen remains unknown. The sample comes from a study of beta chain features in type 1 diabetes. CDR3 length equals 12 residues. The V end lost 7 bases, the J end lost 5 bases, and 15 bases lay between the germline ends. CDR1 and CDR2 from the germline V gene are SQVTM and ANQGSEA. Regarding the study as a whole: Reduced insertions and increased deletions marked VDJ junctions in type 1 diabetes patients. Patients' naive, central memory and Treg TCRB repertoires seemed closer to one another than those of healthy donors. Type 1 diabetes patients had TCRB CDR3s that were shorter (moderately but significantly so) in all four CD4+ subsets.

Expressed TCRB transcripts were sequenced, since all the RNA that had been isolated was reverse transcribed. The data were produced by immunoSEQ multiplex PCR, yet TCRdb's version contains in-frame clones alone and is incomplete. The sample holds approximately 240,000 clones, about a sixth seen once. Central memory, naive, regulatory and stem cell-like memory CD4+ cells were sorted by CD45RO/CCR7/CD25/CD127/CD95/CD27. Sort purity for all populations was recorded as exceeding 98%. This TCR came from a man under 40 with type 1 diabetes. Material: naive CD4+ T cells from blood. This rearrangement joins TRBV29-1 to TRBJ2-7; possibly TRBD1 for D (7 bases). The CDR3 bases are TGCAGCGCTGGCTCCAGGGGGGACGAGCAGTACTTC. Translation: CSAGSRGDEQYF.